This T cell receptor beta chain was captured by sequencing in a study of post-analysis software for immune sequencing data. About the study: Both relapsing-remitting and secondary progressive multiple sclerosis featured among the disease courses, as did progressive-relapsing multiple sclerosis. Study results and caveats: A significant reduction in normalized Chao1 diversity was observed in multiple sclerosis patients versus controls. Samples from a shared batch, those prepared together, strongly co-clustered by F measure. When patients were compared with controls, a handful of TRBV segments were more frequent, TRBV5-6, TRBV5-1 and TRBV20-1 among them.

Researchers reported that TCR beta cDNA libraries carried unique molecular identifiers. Starting from about 1 to 10 million T cells, the study yielded approximately 460,000 cDNA molecules. TCRdb itself ran the PCR reads through MiXCR, one entry per CDR3 protein. Of around 770,000 distinct CDR3 sequences in the sample, under 60% are singletons; the top ten hold 4.9%. Regarding this clonotype: The target antigen is unknown.

CDR3 length: 14 amino acids. The germline V gene has CDR1 SQVTM and CDR2 ANQGSEA. V lost 1 base, J lost 2 bases, and 11 bases lay in between. The clonotype originates from a girl between 5 and 17 years old with multiple sclerosis. The V gene is TRBV29-1, the J gene TRBJ2-5; TRBD2 might be the D (6 bases). Sequenced: blood. The DNA of the CDR3 is TGCAGCGTTGAAGGTCTGCGGGATCAAGAGACCCAGTACTTC. Residues: CSVEGLRDQETQYF.